These 12 T cell receptor beta chains share one sample of origin, sequenced in a study of shared T cell receptors in the human thymus. The method was immunoSEQ multiplex PCR; TCRdb's version includes in-frame clones alone and lacks a portion of them. The repertoire consists of about 540,000 clones, with approximately 80% occurring once and the leading ten covering roughly 0.013%. These data were likewise used in another study, on human thymus T cells.

Sequencing input: thymocytes. These receptors came from a boy younger than two with a congenital heart defect.

The rearrangement links TRBV19 to TRBJ1-1; D uncertain. Trimming removed 7 bases from V and 0 bases from J, with 9 bases in between. The CDR3 contains 13 residues. The V gene's germline CDR1 is LNHDA and CDR2 SQIVND (reference sequence). CDR3 loop: CASIYNMNTEAFF. The CDR3 nucleotides read TGTGCCAGTATATACAACATGAACACTGAAGCTTTCTTT. Full variable domain (outside the CDR3, taken from reference TRBV19 and TRBJ1-1): DGGITQSPKYLFRKEGQNVTLSCEQNLNHDAMYWYRQDPGQGLRLIYYSQIVNDFQKGDIAEGYSVSREKKESFPLTVTSAQKNPTAFYLCASIYNMNTEAFFGQGTRLTVV.

The V and J genes are TRBV6-1 and TRBJ2-4; D is ambiguous. Germline CDR1 and CDR2: MNHNS and SASEGT. The CDR3 is made up of 15 amino acids. With 3 bases removed from V and 1 base from J, the gap between germline ends came to 10 bases. The CDR3 loop is CASSDSVAAKNIQYF. Written as DNA, the CDR3 is TGTGCCAGCAGTGATTCGGTAGCCGCCAAAAACATTCAGTACTTC.

This chain uses TRBV2 with TRBJ2-3; 14 bases fit TRBD2. J lost 3 bases, V lost 6 bases, and 2 bases had no gene match. The CDR3 runs 15 residues. Per the germline V gene, CDR1 is SNHLY and CDR2 is FYNNEI. This CDR3 is CASRTSGRATDTQYF. Written as DNA, the CDR3 is TGTGCCAGCAGGACTAGCGGGAGGGCAACAGATACGCAGTATTTT.

V usage is TRBV4-1 and J usage is TRBJ2-3; 7 bases match TRBD1. In germline, CDR1 is MGHRA, CDR2 YSYEKL. This CDR3 region has 18 residues. The junction had 11 bases not matched to a gene; V was cut back by 1 base and J by 1 base. The DNA of the CDR3 is TGCGCCAGCAGCCAAGGACAACACAGGGGCGCACGCACAGATACGCAGTATTTT. Amino acid sequence: CASSQGQHRGARTDTQYF.

The V gene is TRBV30, the J gene TRBJ1-1; weak D call: TRBD1 (6 bases). CDR3 length: 15 amino acids. Trimming left V 0 bases short and J 8 bases short, with 19 bases between. Germline lookup yields CDR1 GTSNPN and CDR2 SVGIG (reference sequence). CDR3: CAWSVLNKYGTEAFF. CDR3 coding DNA: TGTGCCTGGAGTGTACTTAATAAGTACGGGACAGAAGCTTTCTTT.

V is TRBV18 and J is TRBJ1-5; no definite D call. The CDR3 sequence is 15 residues long. CDR1 and CDR2 (germline): KGHSH, LQKENI. Trimming removed 0 bases from V and 1 base from J, with 7 bases in between. The CDR3 DNA is TGTGCCAGCTCACCACCGGGAGTGAGCAATCAGCCCCAGCATTTT. Translation: CASSPPGVSNQPQHF.

Only a few counts were recorded for this clone. The CDR3 is CASSSRGNYGYTF. CDR3 nucleotides: TGTGCCAGCAGCTCCAGGGGTAACTATGGCTACACCTTC. The chain couples TRBV7-3 to TRBJ1-2, with D possibly TRBD1 on 6 matching bases. The CDR3 covers 13 residues. Trimming took off 4 bases at V and 1 base at J, with 7 bases between the two ends. Germline CDR1 is SGHTA and CDR2 is FQGTGA.

This chain links TRBV10-2 with TRBJ2-1; D remains ambiguous. Germline V gene lookup returns CDR1 WSHSY and CDR2 SAAADI. Trimming cost V 2 bases and J 3 bases, with 8 bases left between them. This CDR3 has 14 amino acids. The CDR3 DNA sequence: TGCGCCAGCAGTGAGGTGGGCAGCTACAATGAGCAGTTCTTC. It specifies CASSEVGSYNEQFF.

This clone showed up just once. The V and J genes are TRBV13 and TRBJ1-2; 7 bases are shared with TRBD1. This CDR3 comprises 16 residues. Trimming at V came to 5 bases and at J to 4 bases, leaving 13 bases not matched to a gene. Germline lookup yields CDR1 PRHDT and CDR2 FYEKMQ (reference sequence). The CDR3 DNA is TGTGCCAGCAGCGCGCAGGACAGGCGGCCGAGCTATGGCTACACCTTC. This codes for CASSAQDRRPSYGYTF.

V gene TRBV4-1 combines with J gene TRBJ1-2; D is undetermined. The CDR3 is 14 residues long. Germline CDR1 reads MGHRA; CDR2 reads YSYEKL. The V and J ends lost 4 bases and 0 bases respectively, with 9 bases between them. CDR3 loop: CASSPTGANYGYTF. CDR3 bases: TGCGCCAGCAGCCCGACGGGAGCTAACTATGGCTACACCTTC.

The chain carries TRBV5-1 and TRBJ2-1; TRBD2 is a possible D gene (6 bases). The CDR3 is made up of 17 amino acids. V was shortened by 3 bases and J by 7 bases, with 23 bases between the two germline ends. CDR1 SGHRS and CDR2 YFSETQ come from the germline V gene. The CDR3 bases are TGCGCCAGCAGCTCGGTACGGGGCCGGGAGATGTGGAATGAGCAGTTCTTC. It specifies CASSSVRGREMWNEQFF.

A word on this clone: Other DNA sequences in this specimen translate into the identical CDR3. The rearrangement links TRBV11-3 to TRBJ2-7; D is perhaps TRBD1 (5 bases). The germline gives CDR1 SGHNT, CDR2 YENEEA. CDR3 length equals 12 residues. V was cut by 2 bases and J by 3 bases, with 5 bases left in between. CDR3 in amino acids: CASSLRGYEQYF. The CDR3 DNA sequence: TGTGCCAGCAGCTTAAGGGGCTACGAGCAGTACTTC.